The T cell receptor (beta chain) described here comes from a study of shared clonotypes between healthy human individuals (dated by TCRdb to the early 2020s). In terms of the full investigation: The cohort comprised a couple of women and a few men aged 18 to 49 years. Different laboratories and diverse techniques were used to prepare libraries and sequence TCR repertoires, to increase sequencing depth and limit assay-specific biases. For each donor, three plates each were used for CD4 naive and CD4 memory, two plates were used for CD8 naive, and one plate was used for CD8 memory. To estimate repertoire size and how much clonotype sharing occurs between individuals, the study deeply sequenced the blood TCR repertoires of about 5 healthy adults. Each donor's leukapheresis produced roughly between about 0.9 and 9.5 billion PBMCs. Overall study results and their limits: Estimated clonotype richness was generally larger for naive than for memory subsets. Pairwise subsampling led to the expectation that sequencing depth would affect the degree of clonotype sharing among donors. Sharing across several donors was observed for approximately 5% of naive CD4, about 3.2% of naive CD8, over 2% of memory CD4, and about 0.4% of memory CD8 clonotypes. Incomplete sequencing was indicated by rarefaction of sorted-subset datasets, despite the large sequencing depth. Sampling was restricted to blood, and TCR repertoires in tissues likely differ from the TCR repertoires found in blood. Higher generation probabilities were observed for clonotypes shared by all four sorted-subset donors than for non-shared clonotypes. Because the study included only a small number of donors, the genetic and exposure-history diversity represented was limited.

Donors were healthy HIV-negative adults with no recently reported acute infections or vaccinations. Every donor was a Caucasian adult living in Nashville, Tennessee, USA. CD4+ T cells were enriched through magnetic negative selection, after which naive cells were positively selected on CD45RA and the remaining negative fraction served as the memory subset. Blood was obtained by leukapheresis, after which PBMCs were separated by Ficoll-Histopaque density gradient centrifugation and cryopreserved in liquid nitrogen vapor phase. Analytical flow cytometry was used to check the purity and quantity of every magnetically sorted T cell population. Genomic DNA was isolated from every sorted fraction and measured by UV absorbance on a Nanodrop 2000c. V is reduced by 1 base and J by 4 bases, leaving a spacing of 11 bases between them. From a lookup of the germline V gene, CDR1 and CDR2 are KGHSH and LQKENI. From its cysteine to its phenylalanine, the CDR3 spans 16 amino acids. The retained sequence is limited to the CDR3, 48 bases, with the frame set at the first base.

TCR CDR3 regions were amplified from genomic DNA by multiplex PCR using the deep immunoSEQ assay. For each cell subset, the extracted genomic DNA was distributed evenly across all wells of several immunoSEQ 96-well plates, and each plate served as one replicate. For sorted subsets, around 0.2 ug of genomic DNA, equivalent to 30,000 or so T cell genomes, went into each replicate PCR. Purified libraries were measured with a Qubit 3.0 fluorometer, size-checked on a Bioanalyzer 2100, and measured again with the KAPA Library Quantification kit. Every immunoSEQ 96-well plate was sequenced on a dedicated single-read 150-cycle Illumina NextSeq 550 flow cell. The authors' analysis ran thus. Because only junctional sequences without quality scores were contained in the immunoSEQ output, filtering matching that applied to full-length reads could not be performed. Sequences were annotated with PyIR, a Python wrapper for IgBLAST v1.9, using IMGT germline references to assign V/J genes and CDR3. Reads with weak V/J assignments (E-value above 1e-6), missing CDR3, stop codons, out-of-frame junctions, or ambiguous translated residues were removed. V3J clonotypes were defined as sequences sharing the same inferred V gene, J gene, and CDR3 amino acid sequence. Percentage overlap between repertoires was computed as shared unique clonotypes divided by the size of the smaller repertoire. Repertoire richness was assessed with RTK rarefaction, the Chao1 estimator, and Recon v2.1 estimates of unobserved clonotypes. OLGA was used to compute generation probabilities for all TCRbeta clonotypes that the gDNA method yielded from four donors. The immuneACCESS repertoire file appears here via TCRdb, limited to in-frame rearrangements. These files lack a portion of the clones; in checked studies, under half of the deficit traces to unresolved V genes, and the cause of the others is not known. From that table come the V and J calls and clone size; the DNA was used to work out D and trimming. This sample comprises 1.6 million or so clones, 98% to 99% of them detected only once. Clones ranked in the top ten supply approximately 0.4% of the sample.

Turning to this clone: Its antigen is currently not known. No base quality values were provided; no much bigger clone lies one nucleotide off.

This receptor was taken from a young man in good health. The chain is made from TRBV18 and TRBJ2-6; the D gene could be TRBD1 or TRBD2, each one agreeing over 6 bases. The sequenced sample consisted of naive CD4+ T cells sorted from blood. What the cell subset or site label conveys for this sample: CD45RA+ positively selected. The CDR3 reads CASSPQRGLGANVLTF. The DNA is as follows: TGTGCCAGCTCACCACAACGGGGGCTAGGGGCCAACGTCCTGACTTTC.